This passage covers 24 T cell receptor beta chains from one sample sequenced in a study of shared clonotypes between healthy human individuals. Generated by immunoSEQ multiplex PCR, the TCRdb table keeps only in-frame clones and is missing some. The sample has some 2,400,000 clones, approximately 95% seen once. The sample taken for sequencing was naive CD4+ T cells sorted from blood. Subset described: CD45RA+ positively selected. The receptor source for this set is a man in his late teens or twenties in good health.

The chain uses TRBV18 and TRBJ1-1; D is perhaps TRBD1 (6 bases). Germline V gene sequence: CDR1 KGHSH, CDR2 LQKENI. With 5 bases removed from V and 12 bases from J, the gap between germline ends came to 19 bases. This CDR3 spans 13 amino acids. In DNA, the CDR3 is TGTGCCAGCTCATTCCAGAGTACAGGGAGTACTTTCTTT. Its translation: CASSFQSTGSTFF. The full variable domain, with the rest looked up from reference TRBV18 and TRBJ1-1, is NAGVMQNPRHLVRRRGQEARLRCSPMKGHSHVYWYRQLPEEGLKFMVYLQKENIIDESGMPKERFSAEFPKEGPSILRIQQVVRGDSAAYFCASSFQSTGSTFFGQGTRLTVV.

The rearrangement links TRBV5-6 to TRBJ2-5, with 7 nucleotides matching TRBD1. In germline, CDR1 is SGHDT, CDR2 YYEEEE. This CDR3 region has 19 residues. The J segment lost 0 bases and the V segment lost 4 bases, leaving 18 bases of the junction unmatched. This CDR3 reads CASSRTGQSKVWYQETQYF. The DNA for the CDR3 is TGTGCCAGCAGCAGAACGGGACAGTCCAAGGTTTGGTACCAAGAGACCCAGTACTTC.

This chain connects TRBV7-6 to TRBJ2-2; D uncertain. Trimming stripped 2 bases from V and 6 bases from J, with 4 bases between. Germline CDR1 reads SGHVS; CDR2 reads FNYEAQ. The CDR3 sequence is 12 residues long. CDR3 protein: CASSLTAGELFF. CDR3 DNA sequence: TGTGCCAGCAGCTTAACGGCCGGGGAGCTGTTTTTT.

This clone has a single count. This chain joins TRBV28 and TRBJ1-5; TRBD1 matches 7 bases. CDR3 length: 15 amino acids. CDR1 and CDR2 from the germline V gene are MDHEN and SYDVKM. The ends lost 6 bases at V and 1 base at J; junction bases unmatched: 6. The CDR3 bases are TGTGCCAGCAGCCAAGGACAGGACAGCAATCAGCCCCAGCATTTT. It encodes CASSQGQDSNQPQHF.

The chain links TRBV11-2 to TRBJ2-7; D unclear. V was trimmed by 1 base and J by 6 bases, leaving 10 bases between them. The CDR3 extends over 13 amino acids. Per the germline V gene, CDR1 is SGHAT and CDR2 is FQNNGV. The DNA of the CDR3 is TGTGCCAGCAGCTTAGGGGAACTGGGCGAGCAGTACTTC. Translating it yields CASSLGELGEQYF.

V and J are TRBV5-1 and TRBJ1-4; maybe TRBD1 (5 bases). The CDR3 totals 16 residues. The V and J ends lost 4 bases and 7 bases respectively, with 20 bases between them. Germline CDR1 reads SGHRS; CDR2 reads YFSETQ. CDR3 residues: CASSLTGGELSEKLFF. The DNA of the CDR3 is TGCGCCAGCAGCCTAACAGGAGGAGAGCTTAGTGAAAAACTGTTTTTT.

The chain recombines TRBV6-5 with TRBJ1-2; a weak D match, TRBD1 (6 bases). There are 13 residues in the CDR3. Trimming took off 6 bases at V and 4 bases at J, with 12 bases between the two ends. Germline-derived CDR1 and CDR2 are MNHEY and SVGAGI. CDR3 coding DNA: TGTGCCAGCAGCACGACAGGCCCCTATGGCTACACCTTC. Translating it yields CASSTTGPYGYTF.

The sample holds one count of this clone. The chain recombines TRBV5-1 with TRBJ1-2; D gene unclear. Looked up from germline, CDR1 is SGHRS and CDR2 is YFSETQ. This CDR3 comprises 20 residues. Trimming left V 4 bases short and J 4 bases short, with 32 bases between. CDR3: CASSGRKLPSDGASFYGYTF. DNA for the CDR3: TGCGCCAGCAGCGGTCGAAAGCTCCCGTCGGACGGAGCTTCCTTCTATGGCTACACCTTC.

This sequence joins TRBV18 and TRBJ1-5; D perhaps matches TRBD1 (5 bases). The V and J ends lost 11 bases and 7 bases respectively, with 18 bases between them. This CDR3 comprises 13 residues. Germline assignment: CDR1 KGHSH and CDR2 LQKENI. The DNA of the CDR3 is TGTGCCTCCTCGAAAGGGGAATGGCAGCCCCAGCATTTT. Its protein product is CASSKGEWQPQHF.

The CDR3 reads CASSEAGVGGSTDTQYF. In nucleotides, the CDR3 is TGTGCCAGCAGTGAAGCCGGGGTCGGTGGTAGCACAGATACGCAGTATTTT. J is TRBJ2-3 and V is TRBV2; D may be TRBD2 (5 bases). The V end lost 0 bases, the J end lost 0 bases, and 13 bases lay between the germline ends. CDR1 is SNHLY, CDR2 FYNNEI, per germline. This CDR3 spans 17 amino acids.

The CDR3 sequence is CSVGSASGHPDTQYF. The DNA for the CDR3 is TGCAGCGTTGGTTCGGCTAGCGGGCACCCAGATACGCAGTATTTT. This chain links TRBV29-1 with TRBJ2-3; 8 positions match TRBD2. The V gene's germline CDR1 is SQVTM and CDR2 ANQGSEA. V gave up 4 bases and J gave up 4 bases; unmatched junction bases: 10. The CDR3 is made up of 15 amino acids.

This chain connects TRBV7-3 to TRBJ2-2, with 9 positions matching TRBD1. J lost 5 bases, V lost 5 bases, and 6 bases had no gene match. The germline V gene has CDR1 SGHTA and CDR2 FQGTGA. This CDR3 comprises 15 residues. The CDR3: CASSTRDRVTGELFF. The CDR3 DNA sequence: TGTGCCAGCAGCACTCGGGACAGGGTAACCGGGGAGCTGTTTTTT.

This chain links TRBV5-6 with TRBJ1-2; no clear D gene. The CDR3 runs to 14 residues. V lost 2 bases and J 3 bases, leaving 11 bases between the germline ends. CDR1 is SGHDT and CDR2 is YYEEEE in the germline V gene. CDR3 nucleotides: TGTGCCAGCAGCTTTTCCGGCAGATACTATGGCTACACCTTC. This translates into CASSFSGRYYGYTF.

The gene calls are TRBV5-1 and TRBJ2-3, with 7 bases lining up with TRBD1. The CDR3 has 15 amino acids. J was trimmed by 3 bases and V by 0 bases; bases with no gene match: 4. Germline lookup yields CDR1 SGHRS and CDR2 YFSETQ. This CDR3 is CASSLEGGWTDTQYF. Written as DNA, the CDR3 is TGCGCCAGCAGCTTGGAAGGGGGCTGGACAGATACGCAGTATTTT.

This clone showed up just a few times. The rearrangement joins TRBV6-6 to TRBJ2-7; D is undetermined. The CDR3 has 15 amino acids. In germline, CDR1 is MNHNY, CDR2 SVGAGI (reference sequence). The germline V and J ends were trimmed by 4 bases and 3 bases, with 16 bases remaining between them. CDR3 nucleotide sequence: TGTGCCAGCAGTTCCCCGGAGCAGAAGCTCTACGAGCAGTACTTC. Translation: CASSSPEQKLYEQYF.

The chain has TRBV6-1 and TRBJ1-3; D is uncertain. The germline gives CDR1 MNHNS, CDR2 SASEGT. The CDR3 length is 13 residues. The V gene lost 8 bases and the J gene lost 0 bases, with 8 bases spanning the gap. CDR3 sequence reads: CASRTVSGNTIYF. CDR3 nucleotide sequence: TGTGCCAGCCGGACGGTCTCTGGAAACACCATATATTTT.

This clone is a singleton in its sample. The V and J genes are TRBV4-3 and TRBJ2-7; D uncertain. The V end was cut by 0 bases, the J end by 4 bases, with 7 bases between. Germline CDR1 reads LGHNA; CDR2 reads YSLEER. CDR3 size: 13 residues. In DNA, the CDR3 is TGCGCCAGCAGCCAAGATTTCGCTTACGAGCAGTACTTC. As protein: CASSQDFAYEQYF.

The V gene is TRBV6-1, the J gene TRBJ1-6; D ambiguous. V was cut by 7 bases and J by 11 bases, with 18 bases left in between. There are 14 residues in the CDR3. The germline gives CDR1 MNHNS, CDR2 SASEGT. The CDR3 nucleotides are TGTGCCAGCAAGGTGACGGATTTGAGGGCACCCCTCCACTTT. It yields the protein CASKVTDLRAPLHF.

V gene TRBV29-1 combines with J gene TRBJ1-4; D uncertain. V shed 5 bases and J shed 3 bases, with 10 bases lying between them. The CDR3 consists of 13 residues. Germline V CDR1 and CDR2: SQVTM, ANQGSEA. In nucleotides, the CDR3 is TGCAGCGTTTTAGGCAATTCTAATGAAAAACTGTTTTTT. Translated: CSVLGNSNEKLFF.

This clone was counted once. V usage is TRBV6-5 and J usage is TRBJ1-2, with a tentative D call TRBD1 (5 bases). The CDR3 length is 13 residues. V lost 5 bases, J lost 8 bases, and 15 bases lay in between. CDR1 is MNHEY and CDR2 is SVGAGI in the germline V gene. The CDR3 nucleotides read TGTGCCAGCAGTCCGACGACAGTGGCAGGCTACACCTTC. Translated: CASSPTTVAGYTF.

The CDR3 bases are TGCGCCAGCAGCTTGACAGGGTTAGGCGACACTGAAGCTTTCTTT. Encoded protein: CASSLTGLGDTEAFF. The V gene is TRBV5-1, the J gene TRBJ1-1; TRBD1 might be the D (6 bases). Germline V lookup: CDR1 SGHRS, CDR2 YFSETQ. The V end was cut by 1 base, the J end by 3 bases, with 13 bases between. The CDR3 sequence is 15 residues long.

This clone was seen only once. The chain uses TRBV28 and TRBJ2-7, with 9 positions matching TRBD1. This CDR3 is 15 amino acids long. CDR1 and CDR2 (germline): MDHEN, SYDVKM. V shed 3 bases and J 7 bases; nucleotides not matched to a gene: 10. As DNA, the CDR3 is TGTGCCAGCAGTTTGCAGAGGACAGGGGCCTGGGAGCAGTACTTC. Its protein is CASSLQRTGAWEQYF.

This clone was seen only a few times. Being one base from a much bigger clone, this may be a read error. This sample includes further DNA sequences coding for the same CDR3. The rearrangement links TRBV5-4 to TRBJ2-5; no clear D. Between the trimmed V and J ends, which lost 2 bases and 5 bases, there was a span of 4 bases. Germline assignment: CDR1 SGHNT and CDR2 YYREEE (reference sequence). The length of the CDR3 is 11 residues. The CDR3 DNA is TGTGCCAGCAGCTTTGGGGAGACCCAGTACTTC. This codes for CASSFGETQYF.

This chain joins TRBV7-9 and TRBJ2-7, with D perhaps TRBD1 or TRBD2 (5 bases each). Trimming left V 5 bases short and J 5 bases short, with 10 bases between. CDR1 SEHNR and CDR2 FQNEAQ come from the germline V gene (reference sequence). The CDR3 covers 12 residues. CDR3 sequence: CASSVREHEQYF. CDR3 DNA sequence: TGTGCCAGCAGCGTCAGGGAGCACGAGCAGTACTTC.